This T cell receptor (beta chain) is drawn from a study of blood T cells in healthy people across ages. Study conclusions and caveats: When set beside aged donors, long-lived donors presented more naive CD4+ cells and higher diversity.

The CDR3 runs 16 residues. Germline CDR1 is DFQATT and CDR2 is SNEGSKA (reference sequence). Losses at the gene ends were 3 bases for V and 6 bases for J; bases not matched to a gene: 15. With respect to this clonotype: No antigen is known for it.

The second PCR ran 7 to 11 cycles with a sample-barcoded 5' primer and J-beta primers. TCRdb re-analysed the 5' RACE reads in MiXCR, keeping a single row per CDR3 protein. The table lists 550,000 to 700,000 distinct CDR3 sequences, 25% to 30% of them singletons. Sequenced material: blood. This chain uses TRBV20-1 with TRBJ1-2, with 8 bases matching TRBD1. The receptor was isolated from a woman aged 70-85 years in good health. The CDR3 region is CSASRGQGLLFNGYTF. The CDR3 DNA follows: TGCAGTGCTAGCCGTGGACAGGGCCTCCTATTCAATGGCTACACCTTC.